The clone carrying this T cell receptor (beta chain) has just one count. There are 17 residues in the CDR3. With V trimmed by 7 bases and J by 4 bases, 9 bases remained unmatched. Germline V CDR1 and CDR2: SGHRS, YFSETQ. In the authors' workflow: Amplification of reference gene primers provided the estimated nucleated cell counts. Sequenced by immunoSEQ multiplex PCR; TCRdb stores in-frame clones only, minus some. Clone size and V and J calls were adopted from that table, with D and trimming inferred from the DNA. In the table there are 86,000 or so clones, 91% of which are singletons. The data were taken from a study of blood T cell repertoires in COVID-19. Study context: COVID-19 samples, acute and convalescent, were from the United States, Italy and Spain. T cells, B-cell-depleted T cells, or PBMCs supplied cDNA or gDNA.

Sequences were obtained from peripheral blood. This receptor was identified in a woman in her fifties or sixties in a cohort sampled during active COVID-19. This chain connects TRBV5-1 to TRBJ2-2, with 14 bases that match TRBD2. CDR3 bases: TGCGCCAGCGGCGGACTAGCGGGGGGCTTGGGCACCGGGGAGCTGTTTTTT. It encodes CASGGLAGGLGTGELFF.